The source of this T cell receptor beta chain is a study of graft-versus-host responses after intestinal transplantation. Study-level points and caveats: Declines in HvG clones occurring early post-transplant were associated with peak circulating GvH clone levels.

This table comes from immunoSEQ multiplex PCR, and its TCRdb copy is limited to in-frame clones, with some not included. The data show over 80,000 clones, 91% seen once. Turning to this clone: The antigen is not known.

The receptor was isolated from a human donor who was the organ donor for an intestinal transplant. The source material was unstimulated CD4+ T cells sorted from spleen or lymph node cells, sampled before transplant.

This chain's CDR3 is CASSTDRRRFDEQYF. The CDR3 nucleotides are TGTGCCAGCAGCACGGACAGGCGCAGGTTCGACGAGCAGTACTTC. The rearrangement uses TRBV28 and TRBJ2-7; 7 bases fit TRBD1. This CDR3 is built from 15 residues. Germline assignment: CDR1 MDHEN and CDR2 SYDVKM. The ends lost 6 bases at V and 5 bases at J; junction bases unmatched: 13.